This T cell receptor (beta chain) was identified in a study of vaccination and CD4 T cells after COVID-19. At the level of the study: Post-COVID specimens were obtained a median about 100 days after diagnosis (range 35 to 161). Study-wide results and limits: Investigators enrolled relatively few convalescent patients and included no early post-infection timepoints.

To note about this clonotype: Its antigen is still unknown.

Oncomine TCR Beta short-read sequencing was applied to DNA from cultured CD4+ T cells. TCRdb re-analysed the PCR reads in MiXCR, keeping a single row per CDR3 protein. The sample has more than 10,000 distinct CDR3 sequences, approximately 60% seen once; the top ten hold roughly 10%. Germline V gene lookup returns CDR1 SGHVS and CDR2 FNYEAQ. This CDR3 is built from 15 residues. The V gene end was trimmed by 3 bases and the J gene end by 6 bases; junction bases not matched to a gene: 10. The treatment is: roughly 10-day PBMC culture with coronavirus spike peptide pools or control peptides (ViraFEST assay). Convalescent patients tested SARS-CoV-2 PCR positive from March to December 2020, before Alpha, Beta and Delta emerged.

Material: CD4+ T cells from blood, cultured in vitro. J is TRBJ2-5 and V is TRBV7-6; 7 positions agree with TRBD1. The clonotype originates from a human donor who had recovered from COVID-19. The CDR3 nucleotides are TGTGCCAGCAGCTTGCTGACAGGGTCAGGAAAGACCCAGTACTTC. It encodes CASSLLTGSGKTQYF.